These 23 T cell receptor beta chains were sequenced from one sample in a study of OX40 agonist ivuxolimab in advanced cancers. Data came from immunoSEQ multiplex PCR; TCRdb stores just in-frame clones and leaves some out. The sample comprises fewer than 65,000 clones, 80% to 90% of which are singletons, and under 2.5% rests with the top ten. This specimen consisted of CD4+ or CD8+ T cells sorted from blood, obtained in a trial of the OX40 agonist ivuxolimab. These receptor sequences come from an adult with an advanced solid tumor such as melanoma, head and neck, liver or kidney cancer.

This sequence joins TRBV11-3 and TRBJ2-2; 11 bases line up with TRBD1. J was trimmed by 4 bases and V by 5 bases; bases with no gene match: 9. From germline, CDR1 is SGHNT and CDR2 YENEEA. This CDR3 has 17 residues. CDR3 amino acids: CASSQGMDRGRTGELFF. CDR3 in DNA: TGTGCCAGCAGCCAAGGGATGGACAGGGGGCGCACCGGGGAGCTGTTTTTT.

The chain links TRBV19 to TRBJ2-1; no clear D. V dropped 1 base and J dropped 8 bases, with 15 bases sitting between them. Germline CDR1 LNHDA, CDR2 SQIVND (reference sequence). The CDR3 has 15 residues. This chain's CDR3 is CASSIVAQVEDEQFF. DNA of the CDR3: TGTGCCAGTAGTATAGTCGCCCAGGTTGAGGATGAGCAGTTCTTC.

The rearrangement joins TRBV19 to TRBJ2-5, with D uncertain. Germline loops: CDR1 LNHDA, CDR2 SQIVND (reference sequence). V gave up 5 bases and J gave up 1 base, with 8 bases separating them. CDR3 size: 13 residues. The CDR3 nucleotides are TGTGCCAGTAGTTTAAGTCCCCAAGAGACCCAGTACTTC. Translated, it gives CASSLSPQETQYF.

V gene TRBV18 combines with J gene TRBJ2-7; the D is unclear. The CDR3 length is 13 residues. The germline V gene encodes CDR1 KGHSH and CDR2 LQKENI. V was pared by 4 bases and J by 4 bases, with 11 bases between. As DNA, the CDR3 is TGTGCCAGCTCACTCCGTGAGGTGTACGAGCAGTACTTC. It specifies CASSLREVYEQYF.

The chain joins TRBV11-3 to TRBJ1-6; D uncertain. The CDR3 extends over 13 amino acids. CDR1 is SGHNT, CDR2 YENEEA, per germline. V was trimmed by 0 bases and J by 9 bases, leaving 6 bases between them. CDR3 coding DNA: TGTGCCAGCAGCTTAGATCACGGTTCACCCCTCCACTTT. The encoded protein is CASSLDHGSPLHF.

This chain links TRBV29-1 with TRBJ2-7, with D perhaps given as TRBD1 or TRBD2 (5 bases each). Germline V gene sequence: CDR1 SQVTM, CDR2 ANQGSEA. The V gene lost 5 bases and the J gene lost 6 bases, with 23 bases spanning the gap. The CDR3 has 15 amino acids. The CDR3 here is CSVSLGAGRTSEQYF. The CDR3 DNA is TGCAGCGTTAGTTTAGGAGCAGGGAGAACAAGCGAGCAGTACTTC.

V is TRBV7-9 and J is TRBJ1-2, with D possibly being TRBD1 (5 bases). The CDR3 is made up of 13 amino acids. Germline V lookup: CDR1 SEHNR, CDR2 FQNEAQ (reference sequence). Trimming removed 11 bases from V and 3 bases from J, with 16 bases in between. The CDR3 is CALGGVGHYGYTF. In nucleotides, the CDR3 is TGTGCCTTGGGAGGGGTTGGGCACTATGGCTACACCTTC.

The chain uses TRBV7-3 and TRBJ1-1; maybe TRBD1 (5 bases). Trimming removed 1 base at V and 5 bases at J, with 14 bases between. The CDR3 is 15 residues long. Germline V gene data show CDR1 as SGHTA and CDR2 as FQGTGA. The CDR3 spells CASSLRGSVRTEAFF. CDR3 nucleotide sequence: TGTGCCAGCAGCTTAAGGGGGTCGGTAAGGACTGAAGCTTTCTTT.

The chain recombines TRBV19 with TRBJ2-2; TRBD1 might be the D (5 bases). V gave up 2 bases and J gave up 6 bases, with 13 bases separating them. The germline V gene has CDR1 LNHDA and CDR2 SQIVND (reference sequence). This CDR3 spans 15 amino acids. CDR3 nucleotide sequence: TGTGCCAGTAGTATACCCAGGGTAGTCTCCGGGGAGCTGTTTTTT. Residues: CASSIPRVVSGELFF.

This chain links TRBV5-1 with TRBJ2-4; the D gene is possibly TRBD1 (6 bases). The CDR3 totals 15 residues. The ends were cut back, 1 base at V and 6 bases at J, with 14 bases in the middle. From germline, CDR1 is SGHRS and CDR2 YFSETQ. The CDR3 spells CASSLPAGEGNIQYF. The CDR3 DNA reads as TGCGCCAGCAGCTTGCCGGCAGGGGAAGGAAACATTCAGTACTTC.

The chain joins TRBV2 to TRBJ2-1; D remains ambiguous. Germline assignment: CDR1 SNHLY and CDR2 FYNNEI. This CDR3 has 12 residues. The germline V and J ends were trimmed by 10 bases and 7 bases, with 14 bases remaining between them. CDR3: CATKIDGNEQFF. The CDR3 nucleotides are TGTGCCACCAAAATCGATGGTAATGAGCAGTTCTTC.

Only one count was recorded for this clone. This chain uses TRBV2 with TRBJ2-6; D assignment may be TRBD1 or TRBD2 (5 bases each). The CDR3 covers 15 residues. V was pared by 6 bases and J by 0 bases, with 9 bases between. Per the germline V gene, CDR1 is SNHLY and CDR2 is FYNNEI. The CDR3 reads CASSGDLSGANVLTF. Here the CDR3 DNA reads TGTGCCAGCAGCGGGGACCTCTCTGGGGCCAACGTCCTGACTTTC.

The chain carries TRBV6-1 and TRBJ1-1; D perhaps matches TRBD1 (5 bases). V was clipped by 4 bases and J by 0 bases, with 9 bases between them. CDR3 length: 14 residues. The V gene's germline CDR1 is MNHNS and CDR2 SASEGT. The CDR3 is CASSVLQVNTEAFF. The CDR3 bases are TGTGCCAGCAGTGTCCTACAGGTGAACACTGAAGCTTTCTTT.

Points on this clone: Other DNA sequences of this sample code for an identical CDR3. The rearrangement joins TRBV28 to TRBJ1-2; D remains ambiguous. Germline CDR1 reads MDHEN; CDR2 reads SYDVKM. Deletions cut 3 bases from V and 2 bases from J, with 1 base between. The CDR3 contains 11 residues. The CDR3 spells CASSFNYGYTF. Here the CDR3 DNA reads TGTGCCAGCAGTTTCAACTATGGCTACACCTTC.

The chain joins TRBV6-5 to TRBJ2-5; TRBD2 matches 13 bases. V trimming: 7 bases; J trimming: 3 bases; junction bases outside the gene matches: 2. Germline V gene lookup returns CDR1 MNHEY and CDR2 SVGAGI. The CDR3 spans 14 residues. The CDR3 DNA reads TGTGCCAGCATCGGACTAGCGGGGGAAGAGACCCAGTACTTC. The encoded protein is CASIGLAGEETQYF.

V usage is TRBV29-1 and J usage is TRBJ2-1, with 13 bases matching TRBD2. J gave up 0 bases and V 4 bases, and 12 bases lay outside the gene matches. The CDR3 has 19 amino acids. Germline V CDR1 and CDR2: SQVTM, ANQGSEA. CDR3 amino acids: CSVAGTSGNSRSSYNEQFF. CDR3 nucleotides: TGCAGCGTTGCCGGGACTAGCGGGAATTCAAGGAGCTCCTACAATGAGCAGTTCTTC.

The V gene is TRBV9, the J gene TRBJ2-3; either TRBD1 or TRBD2 may fit D (6 bases each). The CDR3 loop spans 16 amino acids. The V gene's germline CDR1 is SGDLS and CDR2 YYNGEE. Trimming shortened V by 4 bases and J by 1 base, and 16 bases separated the two germline ends. CDR3 bases: TGTGCCAGCAGCCCCCCGGGGGCGCGGGGCACAGATACGCAGTATTTT. The encoded protein is CASSPPGARGTDTQYF.

This clone was seen a few times. The V and J genes are TRBV27 and TRBJ1-2, with unresolved D. Trimming stripped 5 bases from V and 4 bases from J, with 20 bases between. The CDR3 covers 16 residues. CDR1 and CDR2 (germline): MNHEY, SMNVEV (reference sequence). The CDR3 loop reads CASSPSLQDTIYGYTF. As DNA, the CDR3 is TGTGCCAGCAGTCCCTCCCTTCAGGATACAATCTATGGCTACACCTTC.

The V gene is TRBV28, the J gene TRBJ2-2; 9 nucleotides align to TRBD1. This CDR3 comprises 15 residues. In germline, CDR1 is MDHEN, CDR2 SYDVKM. Germline trimming cut 6 bases from V and 4 bases from J; bases unmatched to any gene: 6. In DNA form, the CDR3 reads TGTGCCAGCAGGGGAATGACAGGGGGCACCGGGGAGCTGTTTTTT. Translated: CASRGMTGGTGELFF. Variable domain in full (rest from reference TRBV28 and TRBJ2-2): DVKVTQSSRYLVKRTGEKVFLECVQDMDHENMFWYRQDPGLGLRLIYFSYDVKMKEKGDIPEGYSVSREKKERFSLILESASTNQTSMYLCASRGMTGGTGELFFGEGSRLTVL.

V usage is TRBV6-5 and J usage is TRBJ1-6, with D possibly TRBD1 on 5 matching bases. Per germline, CDR1 MNHEY and CDR2 SVGAGI. CDR3 length: 15 residues. V lost 1 base and J lost 6, with 10 bases in between. CDR3 amino acids: CASSYLGVSNSPLHF. As DNA, the CDR3 is TGTGCCAGCAGTTACTTGGGGGTTTCTAATTCACCCCTCCACTTT.

The chain has TRBV6-6 and TRBJ2-3; D might be TRBD2 (6 bases). The CDR3 is 16 amino acids. Germline loops: CDR1 MNHNY, CDR2 SVGAGI (reference sequence). V lost 5 bases to trimming and J lost 0 bases, with 15 bases between them. Here the CDR3 DNA reads TGTGCCAGCAGTCATAGACCGGGACTGAGCACAGATACGCAGTATTTT. It codes for CASSHRPGLSTDTQYF.

The chain is built from TRBV9 and TRBJ2-7, with 9 bases that match TRBD1. Trimming at V came to 3 bases and at J to 4 bases, leaving 11 bases not matched to a gene. CDR3 size: 16 residues. CDR1 is SGDLS, CDR2 YYNGEE, per germline. The CDR3 here is CASSAPPGQGLYEQYF. The CDR3 region has the DNA TGTGCCAGCAGCGCTCCCCCCGGACAGGGGCTATACGAGCAGTACTTC.

This clone was counted once. The chain combines TRBV18 with TRBJ1-5; D perhaps matches TRBD1 (5 bases). This CDR3 region has 17 residues. Germline CDR1 and CDR2: KGHSH and LQKENI. With 6 bases removed from V and 2 bases from J, the gap between germline ends came to 20 bases. In DNA, the CDR3 is TGTGCCAGCTCCCGCTCCGGGGGGGGAGAGGGCAATCAGCCCCAGCATTTT. Translated: CASSRSGGGEGNQPQHF.